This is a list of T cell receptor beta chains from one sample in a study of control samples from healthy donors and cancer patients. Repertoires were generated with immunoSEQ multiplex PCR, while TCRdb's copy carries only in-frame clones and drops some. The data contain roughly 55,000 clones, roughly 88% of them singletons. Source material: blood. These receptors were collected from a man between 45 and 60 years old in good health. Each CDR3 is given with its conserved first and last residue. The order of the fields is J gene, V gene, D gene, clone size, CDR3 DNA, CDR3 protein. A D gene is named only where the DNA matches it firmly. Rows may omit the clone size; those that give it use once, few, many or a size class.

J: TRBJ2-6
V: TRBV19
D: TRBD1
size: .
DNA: TGTGCCAGTAGTAGGTGGACAGGGGTGACTGGGGCCAACGTCCTGACTTTC
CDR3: CASSRWTGVTGANVLTF

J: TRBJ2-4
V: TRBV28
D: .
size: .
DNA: TGTGCCAGCCGACCCCGGGGGCTTGCCAAAAACATTCAGTACTTC
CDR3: CASRPRGLAKNIQYF

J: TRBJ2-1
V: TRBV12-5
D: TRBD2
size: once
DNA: TGTGCTAGTGGTTTGGTAACTAGCGGGAGCCCCTTCAATGAGCAGTTCTTC
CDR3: CASGLVTSGSPFNEQFF

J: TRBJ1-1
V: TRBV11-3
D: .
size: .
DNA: TGTGCCAGCAGCTTCGCGAGGGACACTGAAGCTTTCTTT
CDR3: CASSFARDTEAFF

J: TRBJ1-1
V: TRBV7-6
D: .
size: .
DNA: TGTGCCAGCAGCCCCCGGGACTACAATAACACTGAAGCTTTCTTT
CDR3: CASSPRDYNNTEAFF

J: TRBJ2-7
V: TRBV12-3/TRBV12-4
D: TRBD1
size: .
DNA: TGTGCCAGCAACAGGGGTCCGGGCGAGCAGTACTTC
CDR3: CASNRGPGEQYF

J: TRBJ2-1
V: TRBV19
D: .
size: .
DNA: TGTGCCAGTAGTACCAGCATAAATGAGCAGTTCTTC
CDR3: CASSTSINEQFF

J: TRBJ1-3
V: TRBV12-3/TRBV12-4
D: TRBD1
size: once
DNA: TGTGCCAGCAGTATACAGGGGGCGAACGGTTTT
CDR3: CASSIQGANGF

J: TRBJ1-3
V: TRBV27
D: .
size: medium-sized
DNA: TGTGCCAGCAGTTTGGACACCAACTCTGGAAACACCATATATTTT
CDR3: CASSLDTNSGNTIYF

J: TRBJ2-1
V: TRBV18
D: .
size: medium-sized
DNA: TGTGCCAGCTCACTCCGACGGGACAATGAGCAGTTCTTC
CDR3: CASSLRRDNEQFF

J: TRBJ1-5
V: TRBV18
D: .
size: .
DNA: TGTGCCAGCTCACCAGGGTGGGACACCTTCCGTGGCAATCAGCCCCAGCATTTT
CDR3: CASSPGWDTFRGNQPQHF

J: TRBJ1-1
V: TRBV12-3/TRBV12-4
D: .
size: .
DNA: TGTGCCAGCAGTTGGAACACTGAAGCTTTCTTT
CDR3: CASSWNTEAFF

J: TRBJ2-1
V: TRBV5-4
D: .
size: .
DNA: TGTGCCAGCAGCTTGGAACCGAGCCAGGAGTTCTTC
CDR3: CASSLEPSQEFF

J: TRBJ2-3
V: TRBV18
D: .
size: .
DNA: TGTGCCAGCTCACCACGGGACAACCCAAACCCTGGCACAGATACGCAGTATTTT
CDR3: CASSPRDNPNPGTDTQYF

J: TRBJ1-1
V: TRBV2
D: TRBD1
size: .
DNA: TGTGCCAGCAGTATTGGATGGACAGGGCCAATAACTGAAGCTTTCTTT
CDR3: CASSIGWTGPITEAFF

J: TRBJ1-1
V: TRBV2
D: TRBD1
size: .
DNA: TGTGCCAGCAGCGGACAGGGGGCGGGTACTGAAGCTTTCTTT
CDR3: CASSGQGAGTEAFF

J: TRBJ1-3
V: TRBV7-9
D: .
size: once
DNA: TGTGCCAGCAGCTTCAGGGAAGGTTTTGGAAACACCATATATTTT
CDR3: CASSFREGFGNTIYF

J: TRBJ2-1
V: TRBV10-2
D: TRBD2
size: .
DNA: TGCGCCAGCACCTTAGCGGGAGTAACGGAGAATGAGCAGTTCTTC
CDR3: CASTLAGVTENEQFF

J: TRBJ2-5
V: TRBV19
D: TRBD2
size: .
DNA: TGTGCCAGTAGTGGTACCTCTAGCGGGAGAGGGCACTTC
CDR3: CASSGTSSGRGHF

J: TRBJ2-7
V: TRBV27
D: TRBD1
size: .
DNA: TGTGCCAGCAGTTTCGGGACAGGGAACAGCGAGCAGTACTTC
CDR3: CASSFGTGNSEQYF

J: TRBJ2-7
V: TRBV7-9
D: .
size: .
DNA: TGTGCCAGCAGCCAATCCCACGCCGAGCAGTACTTC
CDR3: CASSQSHAEQYF

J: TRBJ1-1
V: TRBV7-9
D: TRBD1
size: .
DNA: TGTGCCAGCAGCTTCGTACAGGGGTATGAAGCTTTCTTT
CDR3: CASSFVQGYEAFF

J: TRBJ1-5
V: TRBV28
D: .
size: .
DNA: TGTGCCAGCAGCGAAGGTTGGGGGAATCAGCCCCAGCATTTT
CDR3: CASSEGWGNQPQHF

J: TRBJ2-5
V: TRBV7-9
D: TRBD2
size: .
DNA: TGTGCCAGCAGCTTAACGCGCGGGAGGGAGACCCAGTACTTC
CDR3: CASSLTRGRETQYF

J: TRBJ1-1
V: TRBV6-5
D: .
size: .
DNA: TGTGCCAGCAGGAGGGATTCTGCGGCTTTCTTT
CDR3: CASRRDSAAFF

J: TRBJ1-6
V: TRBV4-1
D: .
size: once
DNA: TGCGCCAGCAGCCAAGAGTGGAGTAGTCCACCCCTCCACTTT
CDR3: CASSQEWSSPPLHF

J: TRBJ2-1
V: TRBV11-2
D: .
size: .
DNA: TGTGCCAGCAGCTTAAGTCAGGGCAGGCGGAATGAGCAGTTCTTC
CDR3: CASSLSQGRRNEQFF

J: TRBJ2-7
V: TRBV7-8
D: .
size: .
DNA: TGTGCCAGCAGCTTAGCGGTTTCCTACGAGCAGTACTTC
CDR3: CASSLAVSYEQYF

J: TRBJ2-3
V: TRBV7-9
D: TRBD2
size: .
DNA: TGTGCCAGCAGCCCTTCCCAAGCGGGAGCGGCAGATACGCAGTATTTT
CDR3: CASSPSQAGAADTQYF

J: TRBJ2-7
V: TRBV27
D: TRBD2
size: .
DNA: TGTGCCAGCAGTCCTTCTAGCGGGGGCCCCTACGAGCAGTACTTC
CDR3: CASSPSSGGPYEQYF

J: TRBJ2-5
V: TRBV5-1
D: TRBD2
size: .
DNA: TGCGCCAGCAGCTTGGGACTAGCGGGAGAAGGACAAGAGACCCAGTACTTC
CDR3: CASSLGLAGEGQETQYF

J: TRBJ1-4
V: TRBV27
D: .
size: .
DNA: TGTGCCAGCAGTGTCGGGGGCTCGGGTATAGCAACTAATGAAAAACTGTTTTTT
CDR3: CASSVGGSGIATNEKLFF

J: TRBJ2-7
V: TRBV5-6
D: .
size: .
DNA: TGTGCCAGCAGCTTAGGCGGGACCCTCTACGAGCAGTACTTC
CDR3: CASSLGGTLYEQYF

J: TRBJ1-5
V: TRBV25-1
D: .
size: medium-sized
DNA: TGTGCCAGCAGTGAATCTTGGGGAAGCAATCAGCCCCAGCATTTT
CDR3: CASSESWGSNQPQHF

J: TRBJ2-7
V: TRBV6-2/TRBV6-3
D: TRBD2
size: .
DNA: TGTGCCAGCAGTGACCCGGGGGAGGGCGAGCAGTACTTC
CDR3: CASSDPGEGEQYF

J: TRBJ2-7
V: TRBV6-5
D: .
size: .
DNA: TGTGCCAGCAAAGCGAGTACCCTGCACGAGCAGTACTTC
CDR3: CASKASTLHEQYF

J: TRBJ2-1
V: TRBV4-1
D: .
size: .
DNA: TGCGCCAGCAGCCAAAACGACCGGACTAACAATGAGCAGTTCTTC
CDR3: CASSQNDRTNNEQFF

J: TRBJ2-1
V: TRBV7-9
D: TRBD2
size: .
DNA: TGTGCCAGCAGCCCACCCCTCGGAGAGACTAGCGGGCGATTCAATGAGCAGTTCTTC
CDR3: CASSPPLGETSGRFNEQFF

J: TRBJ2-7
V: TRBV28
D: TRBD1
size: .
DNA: TGTGCCAGCAGTTTCCCCTCCGACAGGGTCCCCTACGAGCAGTACTTC
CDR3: CASSFPSDRVPYEQYF

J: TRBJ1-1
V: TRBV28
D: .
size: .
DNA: TGTGCCAGCAGCCCCCGGGTCGGGAACACTGAAGCTTTCTTT
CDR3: CASSPRVGNTEAFF

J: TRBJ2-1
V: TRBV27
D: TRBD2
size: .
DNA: TGTGCCAGCAGTCTAGCGGGTCTCCTGAGCTCCTACAATGAGCAGTTCTTC
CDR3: CASSLAGLLSSYNEQFF

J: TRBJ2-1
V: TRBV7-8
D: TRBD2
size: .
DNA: TGTGCCAGCAGCGGGGAGGGAGCGGGGACTTACAATGAGCAGTTCTTC
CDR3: CASSGEGAGTYNEQFF

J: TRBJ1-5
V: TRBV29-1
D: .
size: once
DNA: TGCAGCGTTGAGGGCGGGTCGGGGCAGCCCCAGCATTTT
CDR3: CSVEGGSGQPQHF

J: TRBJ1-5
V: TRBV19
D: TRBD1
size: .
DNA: TGTGCCAGTAGCCTCGGGACAGGGAATCAGCCCCAGCATTTT
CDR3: CASSLGTGNQPQHF

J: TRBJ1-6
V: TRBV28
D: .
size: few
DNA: TGTGCCAGCAGTTTAAAGGGACACATTAATTCACCCCTCCACTTT
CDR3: CASSLKGHINSPLHF

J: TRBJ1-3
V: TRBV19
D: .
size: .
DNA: TGTGCCAGTCCGGGGCCGGGTGGAAACACCATATATTTT
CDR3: CASPGPGGNTIYF

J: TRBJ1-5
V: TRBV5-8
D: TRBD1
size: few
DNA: TGTGCCAGCAGCTGGTTCGGGACAGGGGGAGATCAGCCCCAGCATTTT
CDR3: CASSWFGTGGDQPQHF

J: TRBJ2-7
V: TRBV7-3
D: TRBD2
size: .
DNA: TGTGCCAGCAGCCCAACTAGCGGGAGTCTCTACGAGCAGTACTTC
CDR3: CASSPTSGSLYEQYF

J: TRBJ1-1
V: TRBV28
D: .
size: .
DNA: TGTGCCAGCAGCCTGCGGGGCATTCACACTGAAGCTTTCTTT
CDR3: CASSLRGIHTEAFF

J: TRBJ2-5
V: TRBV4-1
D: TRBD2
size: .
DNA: TGCGCCAGCAGCCAAGAAGGGGCCGGGACTAGCGGGAGGGGAGAGACCCAGTACTTC
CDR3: CASSQEGAGTSGRGETQYF

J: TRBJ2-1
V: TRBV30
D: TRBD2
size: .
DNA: TGTGCCTGGAGTCCACTAGCGGGAGCGCTCCCCTCCTACAATGAGCAGTTCTTC
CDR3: CAWSPLAGALPSYNEQFF

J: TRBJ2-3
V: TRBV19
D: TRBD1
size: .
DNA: TGTGCCAGTAGTCCGGACAGGGCCTACACAGATACGCAGTATTTT
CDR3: CASSPDRAYTDTQYF

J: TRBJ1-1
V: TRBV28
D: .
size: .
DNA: TGTGCCAGCAGATATCGGACAGCTTACACTGAAGCTTTCTTT
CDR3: CASRYRTAYTEAFF

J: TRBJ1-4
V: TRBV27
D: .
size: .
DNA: TGTGCCAGCAGCCAGGGGCAGACTAATGAAAAACTGTTTTTT
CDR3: CASSQGQTNEKLFF

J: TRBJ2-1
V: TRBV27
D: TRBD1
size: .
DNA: TGTGCCAGCAGTGGACAGGGTGCGTACAATGAGCAGTTCTTC
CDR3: CASSGQGAYNEQFF

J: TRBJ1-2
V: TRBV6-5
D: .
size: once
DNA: TGTGCCAGCAGTTTAACGGGGGTCCCCATCTATGGCTACACCTTC
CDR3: CASSLTGVPIYGYTF

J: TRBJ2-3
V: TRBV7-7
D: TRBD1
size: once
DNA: TGTGCCAGCAGCTCCCCCGGGACAGGGGGACTCACAGATACGCAGTATTTT
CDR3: CASSSPGTGGLTDTQYF

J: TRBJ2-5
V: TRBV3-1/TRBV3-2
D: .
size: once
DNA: TGTGCCAGCAGCCTGGGGGCGGAAGAGACCCAGTACTTC
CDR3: CASSLGAEETQYF